Listed below are T cell receptor beta chains from one sample, sequenced in a study of blood T cells in healthy people across ages. Using its own MiXCR run on the 5' RACE reads, TCRdb lists one record per CDR3 protein. Of 600,000 to 900,000 distinct CDR3 sequences listed, around 24% are singletons. These data were also filed under a second study, of T cells of mothers and their children.

Sample: blood. These receptors came from a boy aged 5-17 years in good health. CDR3s include the opening cysteine and the closing phenylalanine or tryptophan. Each record gives: V gene, D gene, J gene, clone size, CDR3 DNA, CDR3 protein. The D gene is left open where the match is weak. Size values are once, few and many counts, or a class for expanded clones, and some rows have none.

v_gene: TRBV7-9; d_gene: TRBD1; j_gene: TRBJ2-5; abundance: -; CDR3nt: TGTGTCAGCAGCTCGAGACAGGGGCAAGAGACCCAGTACTTC; CDR3aa: CVSSSRQGQETQYF
v_gene: TRBV10-3; d_gene: TRBD1; j_gene: TRBJ2-1; abundance: -; CDR3nt: TGTGCCATCAGTGACAACAGGGGTGCCTCTGAGCAGTTCTTC; CDR3aa: CAISDNRGASEQFF
v_gene: TRBV20-1; d_gene: TRBD1; j_gene: TRBJ2-1; abundance: few; CDR3nt: TGCAGTGCTAGAGTCAGGACAGGGGCCTACAATGAGCAGTTCTTC; CDR3aa: CSARVRTGAYNEQFF
v_gene: TRBV24-1; d_gene: -; j_gene: TRBJ2-3; abundance: -; CDR3nt: TGTGCCACCAGTGATTGGGGGATCGGAAATACGCAGTATTTT; CDR3aa: CATSDWGIGNTQYF
v_gene: TRBV2; d_gene: TRBD2; j_gene: TRBJ2-4; abundance: -; CDR3nt: TGTGCCAGCGCTGGACTAGCGGGGGGCCCAAACATTCAGTACTTC; CDR3aa: CASAGLAGGPNIQYF
v_gene: TRBV24-1; d_gene: TRBD2; j_gene: TRBJ2-3; abundance: -; CDR3nt: TGTGCCACCGTCGGGCGGGCGGGGGGCACAGATACGCAGTATTTT; CDR3aa: CATVGRAGGTDTQYF
v_gene: TRBV5-1; d_gene: -; j_gene: TRBJ2-5; abundance: -; CDR3nt: TGCGCCAGCAGCTTGGCAGGTGGGCAGGAAGAGACCCAGTACTTC; CDR3aa: CASSLAGGQEETQYF
v_gene: TRBV11-2; d_gene: TRBD2; j_gene: TRBJ2-1; abundance: -; CDR3nt: TGTGCCAGCACCGGGGGGGCTAGCGGGGCCTACAATGAGCAGTTCTTC; CDR3aa: CASTGGASGAYNEQFF
v_gene: TRBV20-1; d_gene: TRBD1; j_gene: TRBJ2-5; abundance: -; CDR3nt: TGCAGTGCTAGAGCGGGCGACAGGGGCCGCTTGGAGACCCAGTACTTC; CDR3aa: CSARAGDRGRLETQYF
v_gene: TRBV7-9; d_gene: -; j_gene: TRBJ2-3; abundance: -; CDR3nt: TGTGCCAGCAGCTTAGCGACAGCCAGAGAGACAGATACGCAGTATTTT; CDR3aa: CASSLATARETDTQYF
v_gene: TRBV7-3; d_gene: -; j_gene: TRBJ1-1; abundance: -; CDR3nt: TGTGCCAGCAGATTGGGACGAGGGGACACTGAAGCTTTCTTT; CDR3aa: CASRLGRGDTEAFF
v_gene: TRBV5-1; d_gene: -; j_gene: TRBJ2-1; abundance: few; CDR3nt: TGCGCCAGCAGCTTGGAAGTCGGGGGCTCCTACAATGAGCAGTTCTTC; CDR3aa: CASSLEVGGSYNEQFF
v_gene: TRBV3-1; d_gene: TRBD2; j_gene: TRBJ2-7; abundance: once; CDR3nt: TGTGCCAGCAGCCAAGCACATAGCGGGGGGGCCTACGAGCAGTACTTC; CDR3aa: CASSQAHSGGAYEQYF
v_gene: TRBV18; d_gene: -; j_gene: TRBJ2-3; abundance: few; CDR3nt: TGTGCCAGCTCACCTCCTGGGGGGCCTACAGATACGCAGTATTTT; CDR3aa: CASSPPGGPTDTQYF
v_gene: TRBV5-1; d_gene: -; j_gene: TRBJ2-3; abundance: -; CDR3nt: TGCGTCAGCAGCTTGGAGGTAGCAGGAGATACGCAGTATTTT; CDR3aa: CVSSLEVAGDTQYF
v_gene: TRBV30; d_gene: -; j_gene: TRBJ2-5; abundance: -; CDR3nt: TGTGCCTGGAGTGTAGTTGGTGGGAGAGGCCAGTACTTC; CDR3aa: CAWSVVGGRGQYF
v_gene: TRBV20-1; d_gene: -; j_gene: TRBJ1-5; abundance: few; CDR3nt: TGCAGTGCTAGAGGAGGGGACAATCAGCCCCAGCATTTT; CDR3aa: CSARGGDNQPQHF
v_gene: TRBV7-6; d_gene: -; j_gene: TRBJ2-1; abundance: -; CDR3nt: TGTGCCAGCAGCTCTAAACTTTGGGACAATGAGCAGTTCTTC; CDR3aa: CASSSKLWDNEQFF
v_gene: TRBV7-8; d_gene: TRBD1; j_gene: TRBJ1-1; abundance: -; CDR3nt: TGTGCCAGCAGCTCACTTTATCTCCAGGGGGGGTCCCTTGTCGCTGAAGCTTTCTTT; CDR3aa: CASSSLYLQGGSLVAEAFF
v_gene: TRBV19; d_gene: -; j_gene: TRBJ2-3; abundance: once; CDR3nt: TGTGCCAGTAGTGGGGGACTTCGCACAGATACGCAGTATTTT; CDR3aa: CASSGGLRTDTQYF
v_gene: TRBV28; d_gene: -; j_gene: TRBJ2-1; abundance: -; CDR3nt: TGTGCCAGCAGCCCGACGGAAAAAAATGAGCAGTTCTTC; CDR3aa: CASSPTEKNEQFF
v_gene: TRBV20-1; d_gene: TRBD2; j_gene: TRBJ2-1; abundance: -; CDR3nt: TGCAGTGCTGAAGGTAGCGGGGGGGCCATTGAGCAGTTCTTC; CDR3aa: CSAEGSGGAIEQFF
v_gene: TRBV5-1; d_gene: TRBD1; j_gene: TRBJ2-1; abundance: -; CDR3nt: TGCGCCAGCAGCCTCCGGGACAGGACTTACAATGAGCAGTTCTTC; CDR3aa: CASSLRDRTYNEQFF
v_gene: TRBV18; d_gene: -; j_gene: TRBJ1-1; abundance: -; CDR3nt: TGTGCCAGCTCACCAGGGGGAGGTGGGACTGAAGCTTTCTTT; CDR3aa: CASSPGGGGTEAFF
v_gene: TRBV5-6; d_gene: TRBD1; j_gene: TRBJ1-2; abundance: few; CDR3nt: TGTGCCAGCAGCTTCCTACAGGGGCGCATTGGCTACACCTTC; CDR3aa: CASSFLQGRIGYTF
v_gene: TRBV28; d_gene: -; j_gene: TRBJ2-7; abundance: -; CDR3nt: TGTGCCAGCACCCTAAGGTGGAGCGAAAGCTCCTACGAGCAGTACTTC; CDR3aa: CASTLRWSESSYEQYF
v_gene: TRBV5-1; d_gene: TRBD2; j_gene: TRBJ2-7; abundance: -; CDR3nt: TGCGCCAGCAGCCCGAGGGGCGGGGGTTCCTACGAGCAGTACTTC; CDR3aa: CASSPRGGGSYEQYF
v_gene: TRBV11-2; d_gene: TRBD1; j_gene: TRBJ2-7; abundance: -; CDR3nt: TGCCAGGGGGCAGGGGGTTACCACGAGCAGTACTTC; CDR3aa: CQGAGGYHEQYF
v_gene: TRBV4-1; d_gene: -; j_gene: TRBJ1-5; abundance: -; CDR3nt: TGCGCCAGCAGCTTACAGGTAAACAATCAGCCCCAGCATTTT; CDR3aa: CASSLQVNNQPQHF
v_gene: TRBV12-3/TRBV12-4; d_gene: -; j_gene: TRBJ2-5; abundance: -; CDR3nt: TGTGCCAGCAGTTATTGGGGAGAAGAGACCCAGTACTTC; CDR3aa: CASSYWGEETQYF
v_gene: TRBV4-3; d_gene: -; j_gene: TRBJ1-3; abundance: -; CDR3nt: TGCGCCAGCAGCCAAGAGGGAGGGACTCGCTCTGGAAACACCATATATTTT; CDR3aa: CASSQEGGTRSGNTIYF
v_gene: TRBV7-9; d_gene: -; j_gene: TRBJ2-7; abundance: few; CDR3nt: TGTGCCAGCAGTCCGGGCCATTACGAGCAGTACTTC; CDR3aa: CASSPGHYEQYF
v_gene: TRBV5-1; d_gene: -; j_gene: TRBJ1-1; abundance: many; CDR3nt: TGCGCCAGCAGGTTGCAAGAGGATGAAGCTTTCTTT; CDR3aa: CASRLQEDEAFF
v_gene: TRBV29-1; d_gene: -; j_gene: TRBJ2-7; abundance: few; CDR3nt: TGCAGCGTTGTGTCCTACGAGCAGTACTTC; CDR3aa: CSVVSYEQYF
v_gene: TRBV9; d_gene: -; j_gene: TRBJ2-1; abundance: few; CDR3nt: TGTGCCAGCAGCACCGGAAACGTGAACAATGAGCAGTTCTTC; CDR3aa: CASSTGNVNNEQFF
v_gene: TRBV19; d_gene: -; j_gene: TRBJ2-1; abundance: few; CDR3nt: TGTGCCAGTAGACCAGACAAATACAATGAGCAGTTCTTC; CDR3aa: CASRPDKYNEQFF
v_gene: TRBV9; d_gene: -; j_gene: TRBJ2-7; abundance: -; CDR3nt: TGTGCCAGCAGCAGAACAGAGAAAACCTACGAGCAGTACTTC; CDR3aa: CASSRTEKTYEQYF
v_gene: TRBV25-1; d_gene: -; j_gene: TRBJ2-5; abundance: -; CDR3nt: TGTGCCAGCAGTGAATATATCCCCCCGACCCAGTACTTC; CDR3aa: CASSEYIPPTQYF
v_gene: TRBV6-6; d_gene: -; j_gene: TRBJ2-7; abundance: -; CDR3nt: TGTGCCAGCAGGGAGGGAAGCTCCTACGAGCAGTACTTC; CDR3aa: CASREGSSYEQYF
v_gene: TRBV6-1; d_gene: TRBD2; j_gene: TRBJ2-5; abundance: -; CDR3nt: TGTGCCAGCAGTGACCGGCTAGCGGTCGAGACCCAGTACTTC; CDR3aa: CASSDRLAVETQYF
v_gene: TRBV28; d_gene: TRBD1; j_gene: TRBJ2-7; abundance: many; CDR3nt: TGTGCCAGCAGTTTTGACAGGGCCTACGAGCAGTACTTC; CDR3aa: CASSFDRAYEQYF
v_gene: TRBV10-1; d_gene: TRBD1; j_gene: TRBJ2-1; abundance: few; CDR3nt: TGCGCCAGCAGCGGGACAGGGATGAATGAGCAGTTCTTC; CDR3aa: CASSGTGMNEQFF
v_gene: TRBV10-1; d_gene: -; j_gene: TRBJ1-1; abundance: -; CDR3nt: TGCGCCAGCAGGGAAGGGAGGGAGGACACTGAAGCTTTCTTT; CDR3aa: CASREGREDTEAFF
v_gene: TRBV6-1; d_gene: -; j_gene: TRBJ2-2; abundance: -; CDR3nt: TGTGCCAGCAGGAGGAGGGGGGGCACCGGGGAGCTGTTTTTT; CDR3aa: CASRRRGGTGELFF